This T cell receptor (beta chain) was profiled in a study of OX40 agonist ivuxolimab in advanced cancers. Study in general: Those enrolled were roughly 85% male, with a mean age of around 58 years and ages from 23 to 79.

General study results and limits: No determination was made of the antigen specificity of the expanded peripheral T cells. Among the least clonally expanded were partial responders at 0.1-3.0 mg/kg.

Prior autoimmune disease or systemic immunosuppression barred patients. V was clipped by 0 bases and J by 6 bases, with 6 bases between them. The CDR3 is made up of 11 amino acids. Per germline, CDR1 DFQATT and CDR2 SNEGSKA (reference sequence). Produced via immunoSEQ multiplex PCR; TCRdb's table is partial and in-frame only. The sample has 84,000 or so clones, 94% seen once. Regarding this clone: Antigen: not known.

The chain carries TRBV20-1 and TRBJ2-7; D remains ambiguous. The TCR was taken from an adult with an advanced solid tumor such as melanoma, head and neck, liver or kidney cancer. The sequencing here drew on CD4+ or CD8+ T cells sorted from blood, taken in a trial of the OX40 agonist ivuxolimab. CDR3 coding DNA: TGCAGTGCTAGAGAAGTCTCCGAGCAGTACTTC. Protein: CSAREVSEQYF.